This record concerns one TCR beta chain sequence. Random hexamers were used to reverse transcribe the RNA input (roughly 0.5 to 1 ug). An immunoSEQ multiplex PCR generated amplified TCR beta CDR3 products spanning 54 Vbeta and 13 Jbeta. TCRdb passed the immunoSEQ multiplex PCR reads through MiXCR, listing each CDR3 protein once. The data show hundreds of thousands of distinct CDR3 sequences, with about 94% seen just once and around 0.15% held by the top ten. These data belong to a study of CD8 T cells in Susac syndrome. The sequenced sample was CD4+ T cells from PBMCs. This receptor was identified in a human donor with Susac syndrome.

The CDR3 DNA is TGTGCCAGCAGTTACCTCGGGACAGGGAATCAGCCCCAGCATTTT. It yields the protein CASSYLGTGNQPQHF. The chain links TRBV6-5 to TRBJ1-5; the match to TRBD1 covers 9 bases. Germline CDR1 and CDR2: MNHEY and SVGAGI. There are 15 residues in the CDR3. The ends lost 2 bases at V and 4 bases at J; junction bases unmatched: 3.